The clone carrying this T cell receptor (beta chain) came up once. The sample is drawn from a study of blood T cell repertoires in COVID-19. Study in general: The United States, Italy and Spain supplied acute and convalescent COVID-19 samples. Sources were T cells, B-cell-depleted T cells, or PBMCs; the material itself was cDNA or gDNA.

CDR1 is MDHEN, CDR2 SYDVKM, per germline. V was cut by 6 bases and J by 1 base, with 12 bases left in between. This CDR3 has 15 residues. Per the original data handling: Amplification with reference gene primers provided the estimates of nucleated cell counts. This table comes from immunoSEQ multiplex PCR, and its TCRdb copy is limited to in-frame clones, with some not included. The V and J calls and the clone size are those of that table, but D and trimming were determined from the DNA. Of about 260,000 clones listed, roughly 80% are singletons. This chain connects TRBV28 to TRBJ2-2, with D possibly matching TRBD1 (6 bases). The source of this sequence is a man aged 55 to 70 who had recovered from COVID-19. Sequencing was done on a sample of peripheral blood. The CDR3 spells CASSRGQQNTGELFF. The CDR3 region has the DNA TGTGCCAGCAGCCGCGGACAGCAGAACACCGGGGAGCTGTTTTTT.